These T cell receptor beta chains were read from a single sample in a study of blood T cell repertoires in COVID-19. Sequencing was performed with immunoSEQ multiplex PCR; in TCRdb, only in-frame clones are kept and a portion is missing. The sample has about 280,000 clones; 65% to 90% are singletons. Sequencing was carried out using peripheral blood. The source of these receptors is a man aged 45 to 65 with active or convalescent COVID-19. The CDR3 runs from the conserved cysteine through the conserved F or W. A D gene is named only where the DNA matches it firmly. Clone size appears in some rows only: once, few, many, or a class for an expanded clone.

V gene	J gene	D gene	clone size	CDR3 protein	CDR3 DNA
TRBV5-1	TRBJ1-1	.	.	CASSLEDSEAFF	TGCGCCAGCAGCTTGGAGGACAGTGAAGCTTTCTTT
TRBV4-1	TRBJ2-3	.	.	CASSQGGSGGETDTQYF	TGCGCCAGCAGCCAAGGAGGTAGCGGAGGGGAGACAGATACGCAGTATTTT
TRBV19	TRBJ2-2	TRBD1	many	CASRGQGTTGELFF	TGTGCCAGTAGGGGACAGGGAACCACCGGGGAGCTGTTTTTT
TRBV5-6	TRBJ1-1	TRBD1	.	CASSSRTGGRAFF	TGTGCCAGCAGCTCGAGGACAGGGGGCAGGGCTTTCTTT
TRBV5-6	TRBJ2-1	TRBD1	.	CASSIRQGAILQFF	TGTGCCAGCAGCATCCGACAGGGAGCTATCCTACAGTTCTTC
TRBV19	TRBJ2-7	.	.	CASSPRLKDTYEQYF	TGTGCCAGTTCCCCGCGCCTCAAAGACACCTACGAGCAGTACTTC
TRBV19	TRBJ1-2	TRBD1	few	CASSIGGGSIYGYTF	TGTGCCAGTAGTATCGGAGGGGGCAGTATCTATGGCTACACCTTC
TRBV18	TRBJ2-1	.	.	CASSPYRAWEQFF	TGTGCCAGCTCACCCTACAGGGCTTGGGAGCAGTTCTTC
TRBV5-8	TRBJ2-7	.	.	CASSLERGLREQYF	TGTGCCAGCAGCTTGGAACGGGGTCTACGGGAGCAGTACTTC
TRBV9	TRBJ1-1	.	once	CASSESPLTEAFF	TGTGCCAGCAGTGAAAGCCCCCTCACTGAAGCTTTCTTT
TRBV27	TRBJ2-7	TRBD1	.	CASSIGQGAYEQYF	TGTGCCAGCAGTATCGGGCAGGGGGCCTACGAGCAGTACTTC
TRBV7-9	TRBJ2-1	TRBD2	.	CASSLGGLGPNEQFF	TGTGCCAGCAGCTTAGGGGGACTAGGGCCCAATGAGCAGTTCTTC
TRBV27	TRBJ2-3	TRBD2	.	CASSPAGPWDTQYF	TGTGCCAGCAGCCCAGCGGGGCCCTGGGATACGCAGTATTTT
TRBV19	TRBJ1-5	.	.	CASSIGGLNQPQHF	TGTGCCAGTAGTATAGGGGGCTTGAATCAGCCCCAGCATTTT
TRBV5-1	TRBJ1-4	TRBD1	.	CASSPQGQGAGKLFF	TGCGCCAGCAGCCCTCAGGGACAGGGTGCCGGAAAACTGTTTTTT
TRBV20-1	TRBJ2-1	TRBD1	.	CSASPGTGATYNEQFF	TGCAGTGCTAGTCCCGGGACAGGGGCGACCTACAATGAGCAGTTCTTC
TRBV7-9	TRBJ2-7	TRBD1	.	CASRAGGSYEQYF	TGTGCCAGCAGGGCAGGGGGCTCCTACGAGCAGTACTTC
TRBV5-6	TRBJ1-1	.	once	CASSLGANRVAGAFF	TGTGCCAGCAGCTTGGGGGCAAACAGGGTCGCTGGCGCTTTCTTT